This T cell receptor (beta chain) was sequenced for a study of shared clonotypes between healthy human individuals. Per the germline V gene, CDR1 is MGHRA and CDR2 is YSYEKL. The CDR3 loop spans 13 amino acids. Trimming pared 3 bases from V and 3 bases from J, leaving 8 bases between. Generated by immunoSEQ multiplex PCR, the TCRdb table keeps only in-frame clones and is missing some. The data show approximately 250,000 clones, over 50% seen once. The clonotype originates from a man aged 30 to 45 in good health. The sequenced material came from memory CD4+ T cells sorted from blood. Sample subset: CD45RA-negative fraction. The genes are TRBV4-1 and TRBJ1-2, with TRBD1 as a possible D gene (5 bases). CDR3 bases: TGCGCCAGCAGCCAGGGGCTGGACTATGGCTACACCTTC. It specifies CASSQGLDYGYTF.